This TCR beta chain was captured in a study of blood T cell repertoires in COVID-19. In germline, CDR1 is SGHRS, CDR2 YFSETQ. The CDR3 is 15 amino acids. Between the trimmed V and J ends, which lost 0 bases and 7 bases, there was a span of 14 bases. A few counts support this clone. TCRdb keeps only in-frame clones here, not all; method: immunoSEQ multiplex PCR. The sample holds about 80,000 clones, approximately 88% seen once. The J gene is TRBJ2-1, the V gene TRBV5-1; D might be TRBD2 (6 bases). The sample was peripheral blood. The clonotype was recovered from a young man with acute or convalescent COVID-19. CDR3 sequence: CASSLVRGNSNEQFF. CDR3 coding DNA: TGCGCCAGCAGCTTGGTACGGGGGAATTCTAATGAGCAGTTCTTC.